This TCR beta chain was captured by sequencing in a study of blood T cell repertoires in COVID-19. On the study more broadly: Samples of COVID-19 (acute and convalescent) were obtained from the United States, Italy and Spain. T cells, B-cell-depleted T cells, or PBMCs provided the cDNA or gDNA that served as material.

The CDR3 has 14 amino acids. The germline V and J ends were trimmed by 3 bases and 2 bases, with 10 bases remaining between them. Germline V gives CDR1 MNHEY, CDR2 SVGAGI. Authors' processing steps: From reference gene primer amplification, estimates of nucleated cell counts were derived. The method was immunoSEQ multiplex PCR; TCRdb's version includes in-frame clones alone and lacks a portion of them. V and J calls and clone size are those listed in that table; D and trimming were worked out from the DNA. The sample lists some 170,000 clones, about 88% occurring once. Sequencing was performed on peripheral blood. The TCR was taken from a woman aged 80 or over with acute or convalescent COVID-19. This rearrangement joins TRBV6-5 to TRBJ1-1; TRBD1 might be the D (5 bases). The CDR3 sequence: CASSYGGLNTEAFF. CDR3 DNA: TGTGCCAGCAGTTATGGGGGACTAAACACTGAAGCTTTCTTT.